The clone carrying this T cell receptor (beta chain) was seen just once. The antigen is unknown. After removal of 2 bases from V and 4 bases from J, the junction contained 5 bases not matched to a gene. The CDR3 totals 15 residues. Germline CDR1 and CDR2: LGHNA and YSLEER. A multiplex PCR was run with 60 Vbeta primers and 13 Jbeta primers. Clones were sequenced by immunoSEQ multiplex PCR, and TCRdb holds only the in-frame ones, with some missing. The table includes around 120,000 clones, around three quarters detected once. The data are from a study of cytomegalovirus exposure and HLA in healthy donors. The study, taken as a whole, reports: Researchers catalogued roughly 170 TCR beta chains as cytomegalovirus-associated. Among immune exposure information, only CMV serostatus was available.

The chain combines TRBV4-3 with TRBJ2-5, with 9 bases identical to TRBD1. This receptor was taken from a female donor in good health and CMV-seropositive. Sequencing input: PBMCs. The CDR3 protein is CASSQLTGGGETQYF. The CDR3 DNA sequence: TGCGCCAGCAGCCAATTGACAGGGGGTGGAGAGACCCAGTACTTC.